The rows below give T cell receptor beta chains drawn from one sample of a study of cytomegalovirus exposure and HLA in healthy donors. Sequencing used immunoSEQ multiplex PCR; TCRdb keeps in-frame clones, though not all of them. The sample lists 170,000 or so clones; 80% were seen once. Sample: PBMCs. These receptors all come from a boy aged 5 to 17 in good health and CMV-seronegative. CDR3s include the opening cysteine and the closing phenylalanine or tryptophan. A D gene is named only where the DNA matches it firmly. Clone size is given for some rows only: seen once, a few or many times, or a class if the clone is expanded.

15	TRBV4-3	TRBD1	NA	TRBJ2-7	CASSQGRTGGGEQYF	TGCGCCAGCAGCCAAGGGAGGACAGGGGGAGGCGAGCAGTACTTC
17	TRBV10-3	NA	NA	TRBJ2-7	CAISDVTSEESSYEQYF	TGTGCCATCAGTGACGTCACATCGGAGGAAAGCTCCTACGAGCAGTACTTC
14	TRBV11-2	NA	NA	TRBJ1-2	CASSLGRSNYGYTF	TGTGCCAGCAGCTTGGGCCGGTCTAACTATGGCTACACCTTC
14	TRBV5-5	TRBD1	NA	TRBJ1-6	CASSWDRKDSPLHF	TGTGCCAGCAGCTGGGACAGGAAGGATTCACCCCTCCACTTT
15	TRBV7-9	NA	once	TRBJ1-4	CASSLAAGTNEKLFF	TGTGCCAGCAGCTTAGCGGCTGGTACTAATGAAAAACTGTTTTTT
15	TRBV29-1	TRBD1	NA	TRBJ1-1	CSVAIWGQGNTEAFF	TGCAGCGTTGCCATATGGGGACAGGGAAACACTGAAGCTTTCTTT
15	TRBV19	TRBD2	NA	TRBJ2-5	CASSIAGGPRETQYF	TGTGCCAGTAGTATAGCGGGGGGGCCGCGGGAGACCCAGTACTTC
16	TRBV11-3	NA	once	TRBJ2-7	CASSLGGATSSYEQYF	TGTGCCAGCAGCTTAGGTGGGGCGACGAGCTCCTACGAGCAGTACTTC
16	TRBV5-1	TRBD2	NA	TRBJ2-1	CASSWGLAGGRDEQFF	TGCGCCAGCAGCTGGGGACTAGCGGGGGGGCGGGATGAGCAGTTCTTC
14	TRBV19	TRBD1	NA	TRBJ2-7	CASSWDRDTYEQYF	TGTGCCAGTAGTTGGGACAGGGATACCTACGAGCAGTACTTC
15	TRBV19	NA	NA	TRBJ1-4	CASSTLTATNEKLFF	TGTGCCAGTAGTACCTTGACAGCAACTAATGAAAAACTGTTTTTT
11	TRBV20-1	TRBD2	NA	TRBJ2-1	CSASGRGEQFF	TGCAGTGCTAGCGGGAGGGGAGAGCAGTTCTTC
15	TRBV6-6	TRBD1	once	TRBJ1-2	CASSYTDRERYGYTF	TGTGCCAGCAGTTACACGGACAGGGAGCGGTATGGCTACACCTTC
19	TRBV19	TRBD1	NA	TRBJ1-1	CASSNVGQGRIGVNTEAFF	TGTGCCAGTAGTAATGTCGGACAGGGGAGGATCGGGGTGAACACTGAAGCTTTCTTT
13	TRBV5-6	NA	NA	TRBJ2-1	CARSEGSYNEQFF	TGTGCCCGTAGTGAGGGTTCCTACAATGAGCAGTTCTTC
13	TRBV6-6	TRBD1	NA	TRBJ1-2	CASSYSQGNGYTF	TGTGCCAGCAGTTACTCACAGGGGAACGGCTACACCTTC